These T cell receptor beta chains were read from a single sample in a study of CD8 T cells in Susac syndrome. One entry per CDR3 protein results from TCRdb running MiXCR on the immunoSEQ multiplex PCR reads. The sample includes around 160,000 distinct CDR3 sequences, about 95% seen only once; the top ten take 0.14%. The specimen was CD4+ T cells from PBMCs. The receptor source for this set is a human donor in good health. CDR3s include the opening cysteine and the closing phenylalanine or tryptophan. A D gene is named only where the DNA matches it firmly. Clone size appears in some rows only: once, few, many, or a class for an expanded clone.

CDR3 length: 15; D gene: TRBD1; clone size: NA; V gene: TRBV5-6; J gene: TRBJ1-2; CDR3 DNA: TGTGCCAGCAGCTTGGGACAGGGCACTAACTATGGCTACACCTTC; CDR3 protein: CASSLGQGTNYGYTF
CDR3 length: 15; D gene: TRBD2; clone size: NA; V gene: TRBV3-1; J gene: TRBJ2-3; CDR3 DNA: TGTGCCAGCAGTTTACTAGCGGGGGGAAGAGATACGCAGTATTTT; CDR3 protein: CASSLLAGGRDTQYF
CDR3 length: 10; D gene: NA; clone size: NA; V gene: TRBV20-1; J gene: TRBJ1-2; CDR3 DNA: TGCAGTGCTAGAGATAATGGCTACACCTTC; CDR3 protein: CSARDNGYTF
CDR3 length: 15; D gene: TRBD1; clone size: NA; V gene: TRBV27; J gene: TRBJ2-7; CDR3 DNA: TGTGCCAGCAGTCCGTCCGGGACAGGGGTTTACGAGCAGTACTTC; CDR3 protein: CASSPSGTGVYEQYF
CDR3 length: 15; D gene: TRBD1; clone size: NA; V gene: TRBV7-2; J gene: TRBJ1-1; CDR3 DNA: TGTGCCAGCAGCCCGCCAGGGACAGGGAGCACTGAAGCTTTCTTT; CDR3 protein: CASSPPGTGSTEAFF
CDR3 length: 15; D gene: TRBD2; clone size: NA; V gene: TRBV9; J gene: TRBJ2-1; CDR3 DNA: TGTGCCAGCAGCGCTCAAGGACTAGCTAACAATGAGCAGTTCTTC; CDR3 protein: CASSAQGLANNEQFF
CDR3 length: 14; D gene: NA; clone size: NA; V gene: TRBV28; J gene: TRBJ2-7; CDR3 DNA: TGTGCCAGCAGTTTAGATGGAGGCCGTGACGAGCAGTACTTC; CDR3 protein: CASSLDGGRDEQYF
CDR3 length: 14; D gene: NA; clone size: few; V gene: TRBV3-1; J gene: TRBJ2-3; CDR3 DNA: TGTGCCAGCAGCCGCGGGGGCCGCACAGATACGCAGTATTTT; CDR3 protein: CASSRGGRTDTQYF
CDR3 length: 17; D gene: NA; clone size: once; V gene: TRBV5-1; J gene: TRBJ2-7; CDR3 DNA: TGCGCCAGCAGCTTAACACAACCCGGGACAATATCCTACGAGCAGTACTTC; CDR3 protein: CASSLTQPGTISYEQYF
CDR3 length: 13; D gene: TRBD2; clone size: few; V gene: TRBV29-1; J gene: TRBJ2-3; CDR3 DNA: TGCAGCGTGAGAGGGCTAGCGGTAGATACGCAGTATTTT; CDR3 protein: CSVRGLAVDTQYF
CDR3 length: 16; D gene: TRBD1; clone size: NA; V gene: TRBV4-3; J gene: TRBJ1-6; CDR3 DNA: TGCGCCAGCAGCCAAGTGGCGGCAGGGGGCAATTCACCCCTCCACTTT; CDR3 protein: CASSQVAAGGNSPLHF
CDR3 length: 14; D gene: NA; clone size: NA; V gene: TRBV4-3; J gene: TRBJ2-1; CDR3 DNA: TGCGCCAGCAGCCAAAACCTCGGGACAAATGAGCAGTTCTTC; CDR3 protein: CASSQNLGTNEQFF
CDR3 length: 13; D gene: TRBD1; clone size: NA; V gene: TRBV11-1; J gene: TRBJ2-7; CDR3 DNA: TGTGCCAGCAGCGTACAGGGGGCCCACGAGCAGTACTTC; CDR3 protein: CASSVQGAHEQYF
CDR3 length: 16; D gene: NA; clone size: NA; V gene: TRBV4-3; J gene: TRBJ2-5; CDR3 DNA: TGCGCCAGCAGCCCAGGGGCGACAGCCAGTGGGGAGACCCAGTACTTC; CDR3 protein: CASSPGATASGETQYF
CDR3 length: 14; D gene: NA; clone size: NA; V gene: TRBV9; J gene: TRBJ1-2; CDR3 DNA: TGTGCCAGCAGCCTCAAGATGGGGGCCGGGGGCTACACCTTC; CDR3 protein: CASSLKMGAGGYTF
CDR3 length: 19; D gene: TRBD1; clone size: NA; V gene: TRBV6-2/TRBV6-3; J gene: TRBJ1-6; CDR3 DNA: TGTGCCAGCGGCTACGACAGGGGGCAGAAACTTGCGAATAATTCACCCCTCCACTTT; CDR3 protein: CASGYDRGQKLANNSPLHF
CDR3 length: 14; D gene: NA; clone size: once; V gene: TRBV2; J gene: TRBJ2-5; CDR3 DNA: TGTGCCAGCAGTGAAGCGCCCCTCCAAGAGACCCAGTACTTC; CDR3 protein: CASSEAPLQETQYF
CDR3 length: 12; D gene: NA; clone size: once; V gene: TRBV2; J gene: TRBJ2-5; CDR3 DNA: TGTGCCAGCCAACGGGCAGAAGAGACCCAGTACTTC; CDR3 protein: CASQRAEETQYF
CDR3 length: 16; D gene: TRBD1; clone size: NA; V gene: TRBV9; J gene: TRBJ2-7; CDR3 DNA: TGTGCCAGCAGCGTAGGGGTGGGACAGGGGGCCAACGAGCAGTACTTC; CDR3 protein: CASSVGVGQGANEQYF
CDR3 length: 13; D gene: TRBD1; clone size: NA; V gene: TRBV20-1; J gene: TRBJ2-7; CDR3 DNA: TGCAGTGCTAGGGAGGACAGGGCCTACGAGCAGTACTTC; CDR3 protein: CSAREDRAYEQYF
CDR3 length: 14; D gene: TRBD1; clone size: NA; V gene: TRBV23-1; J gene: TRBJ2-7; CDR3 DNA: TGCGCCACCACGCGAGGAGACAGGGGCGACGAGCAGTACTTC; CDR3 protein: CATTRGDRGDEQYF
CDR3 length: 14; D gene: TRBD1; clone size: NA; V gene: TRBV10-3; J gene: TRBJ2-1; CDR3 DNA: TGTGCCATCAGTGGGACAGGGGCTCACAATGAGCAGTTCTTC; CDR3 protein: CAISGTGAHNEQFF
CDR3 length: 14; D gene: NA; clone size: NA; V gene: TRBV9; J gene: TRBJ1-4; CDR3 DNA: TGTGCCAGCAGCGTATCTTCGACTAATGAAAAACTGTTTTTT; CDR3 protein: CASSVSSTNEKLFF
CDR3 length: 12; D gene: NA; clone size: NA; V gene: TRBV29-1; J gene: TRBJ1-2; CDR3 DNA: TGCAGCGTAGGGCTTACTAACTATGGCTACACCTTC; CDR3 protein: CSVGLTNYGYTF
CDR3 length: 13; D gene: NA; clone size: NA; V gene: TRBV15; J gene: TRBJ2-1; CDR3 DNA: TGTGCCGCTGCCCGCGCGCGGGCGGGTGAGCAGTTCTTC; CDR3 protein: CAAARARAGEQFF
CDR3 length: 14; D gene: TRBD1; clone size: NA; V gene: TRBV9; J gene: TRBJ2-1; CDR3 DNA: TGTGCCAGCAGCGTCGGGACAGGAAACAATGAGCAGTTCTTC; CDR3 protein: CASSVGTGNNEQFF
CDR3 length: 16; D gene: TRBD2; clone size: NA; V gene: TRBV4-3; J gene: TRBJ2-5; CDR3 DNA: TGCGCCAGCAGCCAAGATCCAGCGGGGGGGCGGGGGACCCAGTACTTC; CDR3 protein: CASSQDPAGGRGTQYF
CDR3 length: 15; D gene: TRBD1; clone size: NA; V gene: TRBV4-3; J gene: TRBJ2-3; CDR3 DNA: TGCGCCAGCAGCCAAGATCGCTTCAGGGGGGATACGCAGTATTTT; CDR3 protein: CASSQDRFRGDTQYF
CDR3 length: 14; D gene: NA; clone size: NA; V gene: TRBV3-1; J gene: TRBJ1-1; CDR3 DNA: TGTGCCAGCAGCCAAGTTCACGGGGAAACTGAAGCTTTCTTT; CDR3 protein: CASSQVHGETEAFF
CDR3 length: 13; D gene: NA; clone size: NA; V gene: TRBV16; J gene: TRBJ1-2; CDR3 DNA: TGTGCCAGCAGCACAGACAGCGTCTATGGCTACACCTTC; CDR3 protein: CASSTDSVYGYTF
CDR3 length: 14; D gene: TRBD1; clone size: NA; V gene: TRBV2; J gene: TRBJ1-1; CDR3 DNA: TGTGCCAGCAGTGGGGCAGGGGGTGACACTGAAGCTTTCTTT; CDR3 protein: CASSGAGGDTEAFF
CDR3 length: 14; D gene: NA; clone size: NA; V gene: TRBV12-3/TRBV12-4; J gene: TRBJ1-1; CDR3 DNA: TGTGCCAGCAGTTTGAGTAGGAGGAACACTGAAGCTTTCTTT; CDR3 protein: CASSLSRRNTEAFF
CDR3 length: 14; D gene: TRBD2; clone size: NA; V gene: TRBV20-1; J gene: TRBJ2-5; CDR3 DNA: TGCAGTGCTAGAGGAGCGGGGTGGGGAGAGACCCAGTACTTC; CDR3 protein: CSARGAGWGETQYF
CDR3 length: 12; D gene: NA; clone size: NA; V gene: TRBV3-1; J gene: TRBJ2-7; CDR3 DNA: TGTGCCAGCAGCCAAAGCGTCTACGAGCAGTACTTC; CDR3 protein: CASSQSVYEQYF
CDR3 length: 14; D gene: TRBD1; clone size: NA; V gene: TRBV29-1; J gene: TRBJ1-2; CDR3 DNA: TGCAGCGTTGGCACAGGGGGCCCAAACTATGGCTACACCTTC; CDR3 protein: CSVGTGGPNYGYTF
CDR3 length: 12; D gene: NA; clone size: NA; V gene: TRBV29-1; J gene: TRBJ1-6; CDR3 DNA: TGCAGCGTTCACGACGGGATATCACCCCTCCACTTT; CDR3 protein: CSVHDGISPLHF
CDR3 length: 13; D gene: NA; clone size: NA; V gene: TRBV6-5; J gene: TRBJ1-5; CDR3 DNA: TGTGCCAGCAGTGCAGGGCCCATTCAGCCCCAGCATTTT; CDR3 protein: CASSAGPIQPQHF
CDR3 length: 14; D gene: NA; clone size: NA; V gene: TRBV29-1; J gene: TRBJ1-1; CDR3 DNA: TGCAGCGTTGAAGGAAGGAGGGTTGACACTGAAGCTTTCTTT; CDR3 protein: CSVEGRRVDTEAFF